This TCR beta chain was retrieved from a study of shared clonotypes between healthy human individuals. Notes on this clone: Its antigen is undetermined.

When replicate PCRs were run on sorted subsets, they used 200 to 250 ng DNA, tens of thousands of T cell genomes. Clones were read by immunoSEQ multiplex PCR, and TCRdb kept only the in-frame ones, dropping some. The data show over a million clones, approximately 98.5% seen once. Per germline, CDR1 ENHRY and CDR2 SYGVKD. Losses at the gene ends were 4 bases for V and 3 bases for J; bases not matched to a gene: 8. This CDR3 has 15 residues. Whole-study results and caveats: Among donors, the sharing of clonotypes was expected to be influenced by sequencing depth. Non-shared clonotypes showed lower generation probabilities than clonotypes common to all four donors.

Sequencing was performed on naive CD4+ T cells sorted from blood. This sample's subset: CD45RA+ positively selected. This clonotype was obtained from a man between 25 and 39 years old in good health. V and J are TRBV10-3 and TRBJ2-7, with 8 bases aligning to TRBD1. The CDR3 DNA follows: TGTGCCATCAGTGGGACAGGGAGAATTGGCTACGAGCAGTACTTC. It translates to CAISGTGRIGYEQYF.